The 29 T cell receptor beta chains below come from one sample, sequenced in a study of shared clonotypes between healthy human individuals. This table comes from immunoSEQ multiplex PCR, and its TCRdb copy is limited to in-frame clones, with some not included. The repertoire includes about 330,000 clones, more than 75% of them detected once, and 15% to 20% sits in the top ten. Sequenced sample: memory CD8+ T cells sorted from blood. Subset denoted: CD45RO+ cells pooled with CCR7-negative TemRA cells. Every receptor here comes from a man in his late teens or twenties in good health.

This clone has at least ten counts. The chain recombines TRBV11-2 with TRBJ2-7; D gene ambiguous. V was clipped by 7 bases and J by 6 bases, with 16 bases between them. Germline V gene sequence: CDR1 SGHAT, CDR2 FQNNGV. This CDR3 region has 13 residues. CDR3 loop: CASTPAEVTEQYF. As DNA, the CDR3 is TGTGCCAGCACCCCCGCCGAGGTCACCGAGCAGTACTTC. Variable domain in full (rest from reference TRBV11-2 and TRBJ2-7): EAGVAQSPRYKIIEKRQSVAFWCNPISGHATLYWYQQILGQGPKLLIQFQNNGVVDDSQLPKDRFSAERLKGVDSTLKIQPAKLEDSAVYLCASTPAEVTEQYFGPGTRLTVT.

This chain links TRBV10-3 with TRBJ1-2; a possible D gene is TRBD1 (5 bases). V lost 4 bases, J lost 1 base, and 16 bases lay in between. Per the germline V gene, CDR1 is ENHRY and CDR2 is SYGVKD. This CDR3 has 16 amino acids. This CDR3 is CAISAPLGADNYGYTF. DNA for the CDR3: TGTGCCATCAGTGCGCCCTTAGGGGCGGATAACTATGGCTACACCTTC.

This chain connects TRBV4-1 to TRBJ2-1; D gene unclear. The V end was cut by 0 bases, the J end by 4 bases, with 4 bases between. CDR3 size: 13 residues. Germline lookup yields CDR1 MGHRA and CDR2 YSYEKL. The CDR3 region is CASSQEVYNEQFF. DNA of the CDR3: TGCGCCAGCAGCCAAGAAGTATACAATGAGCAGTTCTTC.

The CDR3 DNA reads TGCGCCAGCAGCCGCGGACTAGAGTACGAGCAGTACTTC. Its translation is CASSRGLEYEQYF. The chain links TRBV4-3 to TRBJ2-7; 7 bases align to TRBD2. The CDR3 is made up of 13 amino acids. V shed 4 bases, J shed 4 bases, and the junction held 4 bases outside the gene matches. Germline V gives CDR1 LGHNA, CDR2 YSLEER.

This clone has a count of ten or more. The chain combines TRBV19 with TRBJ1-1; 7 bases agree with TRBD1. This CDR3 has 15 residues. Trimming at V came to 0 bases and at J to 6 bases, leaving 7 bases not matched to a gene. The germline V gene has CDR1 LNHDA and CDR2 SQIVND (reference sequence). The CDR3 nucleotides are TGTGCCAGTAGTATAGATACGACAGGGTTCGCTGAAGCTTTCTTT. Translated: CASSIDTTGFAEAFF.

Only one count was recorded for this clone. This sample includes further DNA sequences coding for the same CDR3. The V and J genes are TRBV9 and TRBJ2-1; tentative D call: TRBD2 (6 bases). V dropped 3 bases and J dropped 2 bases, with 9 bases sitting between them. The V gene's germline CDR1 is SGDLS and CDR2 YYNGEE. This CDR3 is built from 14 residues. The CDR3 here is CASSGGLPYNEQFF. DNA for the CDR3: TGTGCCAGCAGCGGAGGACTACCCTACAATGAGCAGTTCTTC.

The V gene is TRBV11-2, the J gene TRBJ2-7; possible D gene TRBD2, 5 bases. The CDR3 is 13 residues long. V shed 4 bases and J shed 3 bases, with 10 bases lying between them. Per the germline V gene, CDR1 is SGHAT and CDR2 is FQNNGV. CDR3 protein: CASSWTGDYEQYF. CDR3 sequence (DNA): TGTGCCAGCAGCTGGACTGGAGACTACGAGCAGTACTTC.

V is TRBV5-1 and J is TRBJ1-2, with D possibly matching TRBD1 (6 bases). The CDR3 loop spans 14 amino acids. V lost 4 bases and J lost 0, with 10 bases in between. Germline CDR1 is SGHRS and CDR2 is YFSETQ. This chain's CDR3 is CASSPGQSNYGYTF. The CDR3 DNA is TGCGCCAGCAGCCCCGGACAGTCTAACTATGGCTACACCTTC.

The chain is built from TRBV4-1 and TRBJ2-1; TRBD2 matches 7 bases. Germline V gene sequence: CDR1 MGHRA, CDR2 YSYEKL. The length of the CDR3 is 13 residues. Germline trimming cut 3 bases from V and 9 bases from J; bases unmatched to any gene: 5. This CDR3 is CASSQRAGFEQFF. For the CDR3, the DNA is TGCGCCAGCAGCCAGAGAGCGGGGTTTGAGCAGTTCTTC.

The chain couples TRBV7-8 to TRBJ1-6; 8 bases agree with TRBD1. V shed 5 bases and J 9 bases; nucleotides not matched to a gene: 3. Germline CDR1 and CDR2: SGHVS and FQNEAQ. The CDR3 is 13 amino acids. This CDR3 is CASSKGQGSPLHF. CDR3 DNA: TGTGCCAGCAGCAAAGGACAGGGTTCACCCCTCCACTTT.

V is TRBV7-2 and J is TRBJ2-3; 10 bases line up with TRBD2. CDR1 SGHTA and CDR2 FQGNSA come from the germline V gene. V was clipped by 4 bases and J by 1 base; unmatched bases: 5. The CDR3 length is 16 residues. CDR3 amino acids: CASSWGTSVGTDTQYF. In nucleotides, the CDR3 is TGTGCCAGCAGCTGGGGGACTAGCGTGGGCACAGATACGCAGTATTTT.

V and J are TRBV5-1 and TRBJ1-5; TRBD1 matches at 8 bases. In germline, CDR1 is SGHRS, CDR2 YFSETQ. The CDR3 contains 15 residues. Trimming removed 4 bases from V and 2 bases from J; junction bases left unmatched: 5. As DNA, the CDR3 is TGCGCCAGCAGCATAACGACAGGGGGCAATCAGCCCCAGCATTTT. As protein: CASSITTGGNQPQHF.

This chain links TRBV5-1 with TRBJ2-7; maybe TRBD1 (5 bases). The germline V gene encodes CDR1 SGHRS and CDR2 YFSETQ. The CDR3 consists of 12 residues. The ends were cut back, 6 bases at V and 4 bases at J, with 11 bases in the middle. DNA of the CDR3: TGCGCCAGCAAGGCAGGGAATTACGAGCAGTACTTC. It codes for CASKAGNYEQYF.

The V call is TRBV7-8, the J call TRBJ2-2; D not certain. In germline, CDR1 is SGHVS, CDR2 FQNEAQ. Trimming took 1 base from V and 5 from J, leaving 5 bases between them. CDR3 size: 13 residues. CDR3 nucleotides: TGTGCCAGCAGCTTAGAATGGACCGGGGAGCTGTTTTTT. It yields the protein CASSLEWTGELFF.

CDR3 in amino acids: CASSPETGMNTEAFF. DNA for the CDR3: TGTGCCAGCAGCCCTGAAACAGGGATGAACACTGAAGCTTTCTTT. The rearrangement joins TRBV6-5 to TRBJ1-1; D possibly corresponds to TRBD1 (6 bases). The germline V gene has CDR1 MNHEY and CDR2 SVGAGI. Trimming removed 6 bases at V and 0 bases at J, with 14 bases between. This CDR3 region has 15 residues.

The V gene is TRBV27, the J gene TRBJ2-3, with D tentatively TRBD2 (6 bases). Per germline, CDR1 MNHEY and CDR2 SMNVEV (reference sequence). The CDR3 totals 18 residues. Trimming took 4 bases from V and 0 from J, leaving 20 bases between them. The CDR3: CASSYLGGSGTSTDTQYF. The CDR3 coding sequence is TGTGCCAGCAGTTACCTCGGAGGTAGCGGAACTAGCACAGATACGCAGTATTTT.

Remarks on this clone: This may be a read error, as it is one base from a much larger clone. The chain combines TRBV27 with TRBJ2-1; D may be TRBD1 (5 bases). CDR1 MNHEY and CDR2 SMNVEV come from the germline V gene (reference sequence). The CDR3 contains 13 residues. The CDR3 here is CVSSTDTHNEQFF. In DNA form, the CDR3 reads TGTGTCAGCAGTACGGACACCCACAATGAGCAGTTCTTC.

Here the CDR3 DNA reads TGTGCCAGCAGCCACCACGGGGGGACGGGAGGGCCAAGGAACGAGCAGTACTTC. This translates into CASSHHGGTGGPRNEQYF. The rearrangement links TRBV7-9 to TRBJ2-7, with 8 bases fitting TRBD2. Looked up from germline, CDR1 is SEHNR and CDR2 is FQNEAQ (reference sequence). The CDR3 consists of 18 residues. J lost 5 bases, V lost 5 bases, and 20 bases had no gene match.

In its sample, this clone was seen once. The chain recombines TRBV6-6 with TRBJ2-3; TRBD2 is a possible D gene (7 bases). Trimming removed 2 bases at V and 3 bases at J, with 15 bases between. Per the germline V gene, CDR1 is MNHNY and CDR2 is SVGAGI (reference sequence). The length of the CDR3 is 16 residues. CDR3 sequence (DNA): TGTGCCAGCAGTTACGGGGGGCCAGCGGGGACAGATACGCAGTATTTT. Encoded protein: CASSYGGPAGTDTQYF.

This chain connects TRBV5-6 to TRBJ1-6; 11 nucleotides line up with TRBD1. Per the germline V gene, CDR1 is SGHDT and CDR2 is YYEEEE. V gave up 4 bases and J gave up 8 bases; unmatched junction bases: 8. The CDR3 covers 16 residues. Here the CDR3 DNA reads TGTGCCAGCAGCGTAGCCGGGACAGGGGGATATTCACCCCTCCACTTT. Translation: CASSVAGTGGYSPLHF.

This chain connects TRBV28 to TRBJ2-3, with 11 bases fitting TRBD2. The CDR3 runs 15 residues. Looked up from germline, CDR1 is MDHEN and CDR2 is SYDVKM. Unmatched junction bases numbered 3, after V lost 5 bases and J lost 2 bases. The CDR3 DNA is TGTGCCAGCAGTCGGGGACTAGCGGTCACAGATACGCAGTATTTT. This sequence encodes CASSRGLAVTDTQYF.

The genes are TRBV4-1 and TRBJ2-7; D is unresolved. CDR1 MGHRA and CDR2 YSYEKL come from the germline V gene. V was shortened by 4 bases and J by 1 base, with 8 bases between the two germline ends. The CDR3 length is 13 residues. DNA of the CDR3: TGCGCCAGCAGCCCCCATGAGTCCTACGAGCAGTACTTC. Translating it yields CASSPHESYEQYF.

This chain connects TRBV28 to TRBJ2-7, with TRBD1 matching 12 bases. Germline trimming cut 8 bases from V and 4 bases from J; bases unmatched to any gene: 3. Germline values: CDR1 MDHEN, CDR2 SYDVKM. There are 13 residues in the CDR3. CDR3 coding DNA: TGTGCCAGCGGGGGACAGGGGGCGTACGAGCAGTACTTC. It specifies CASGGQGAYEQYF.

The CDR3 nucleotides are TGTGCCAGCAGCCCACTCCCGACTAGCGGATACGAGCAGTACTTC. It codes for CASSPLPTSGYEQYF. This chain links TRBV7-8 with TRBJ2-7; 9 bases line up with TRBD2. V gave up 5 bases and J gave up 4 bases; unmatched junction bases: 9. Germline V gene data show CDR1 as SGHVS and CDR2 as FQNEAQ. The CDR3 has 15 amino acids.

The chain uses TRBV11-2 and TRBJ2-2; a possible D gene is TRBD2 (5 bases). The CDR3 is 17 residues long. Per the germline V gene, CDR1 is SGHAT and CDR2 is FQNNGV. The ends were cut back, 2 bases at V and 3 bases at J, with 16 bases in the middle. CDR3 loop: CASSLHRISVDTGELFF. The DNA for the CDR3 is TGTGCCAGCAGCTTACATCGGATTAGCGTGGACACCGGGGAGCTGTTTTTT. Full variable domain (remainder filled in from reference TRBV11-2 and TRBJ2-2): EAGVAQSPRYKIIEKRQSVAFWCNPISGHATLYWYQQILGQGPKLLIQFQNNGVVDDSQLPKDRFSAERLKGVDSTLKIQPAKLEDSAVYLCASSLHRISVDTGELFFGEGSRLTVL.

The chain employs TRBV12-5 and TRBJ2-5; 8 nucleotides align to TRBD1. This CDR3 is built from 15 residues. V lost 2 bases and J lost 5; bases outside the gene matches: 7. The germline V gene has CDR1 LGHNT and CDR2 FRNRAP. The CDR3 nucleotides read TGTGCTAGTGGTTTGTCAGGACAGGGACGGGAGACCCAGTACTTC. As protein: CASGLSGQGRETQYF.

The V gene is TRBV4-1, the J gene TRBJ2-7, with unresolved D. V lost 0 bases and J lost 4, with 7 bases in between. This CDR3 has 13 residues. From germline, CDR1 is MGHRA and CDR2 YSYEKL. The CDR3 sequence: CASSQESRYEQYF. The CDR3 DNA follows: TGCGCCAGCAGCCAAGAGAGCAGGTACGAGCAGTACTTC.

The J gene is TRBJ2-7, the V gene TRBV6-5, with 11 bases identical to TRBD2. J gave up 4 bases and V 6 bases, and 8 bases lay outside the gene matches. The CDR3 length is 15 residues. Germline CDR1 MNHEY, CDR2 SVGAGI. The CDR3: CASSYLAGGYYEQYF. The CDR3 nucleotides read TGTGCCAGCAGCTACCTAGCGGGAGGCTATTACGAGCAGTACTTC.

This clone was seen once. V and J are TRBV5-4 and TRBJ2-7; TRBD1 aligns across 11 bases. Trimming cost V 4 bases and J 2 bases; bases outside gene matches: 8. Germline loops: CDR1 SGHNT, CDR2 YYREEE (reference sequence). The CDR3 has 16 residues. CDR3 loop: CASSALPGQGAYEQYF. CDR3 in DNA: TGTGCCAGCAGCGCTTTACCGGGACAGGGGGCCTACGAGCAGTACTTC.